The rows below give T cell receptor beta chains drawn from one sample of a study of long-term antiretroviral therapy in people with HIV. The protocol was immunoSEQ multiplex PCR, while the TCRdb copy is restricted to in-frame clones and leaves out a portion. This table holds tens of thousands of clones, more than 85% found once. Sequences were derived from unsorted PBMCs, sampled 5.3 years after starting antiretroviral therapy. These receptors came from a man between 50 and 59 years old with HIV. Both conserved end residues are part of each CDR3. The D gene is left open where the match is weak. Size is stated for part of the rows, as once, few or many counts, or as a class when the clone is expanded.

NA,TRBJ2-1,NA,TRBV6-5,13,TGTGCCAGCAGCGTTGCGGAGTACAATGAGCAGTTCTTC,CASSVAEYNEQFF
once,TRBJ2-1,NA,TRBV29-1,13,TGCAGCGTTGAGCGGGACCCTGGGAATGAGCAGTTCTTC,CSVERDPGNEQFF
NA,TRBJ1-6,NA,TRBV10-3,15,TGTGCCATCAGTGAGCCCGGGACGGTGGATTCACCCCTCCACTTT,CAISEPGTVDSPLHF
NA,TRBJ1-6,NA,TRBV25-1,15,TGTGCCAGCCAGGAGTCGAGCTCCTATAATTCACCCCTCCACTTT,CASQESSSYNSPLHF
NA,TRBJ1-1,NA,TRBV2,11,TGTGCCAGCAGTGTGCCGAGTGAAGCTTTCTTT,CASSVPSEAFF
NA,TRBJ2-1,TRBD1,TRBV4-1,16,TGCGCCAGCAGCCAACCTAAGACAGGGTTCGTAACTGAGCAGTTCTTC,CASSQPKTGFVTEQFF
NA,TRBJ1-1,NA,TRBV4-3,14,TGCGCCAGCAGCCAAGATTTAGGGCCGGGAGAAGCTTTCTTT,CASSQDLGPGEAFF
NA,TRBJ2-1,NA,TRBV2,14,TGTGCCAGCAGTGAGGACGGGGGAGTATATGAGCAGTTCTTC,CASSEDGGVYEQFF
NA,TRBJ1-1,TRBD1,TRBV5-4,15,TGTGCCAGCAGCTTGTCCAGGGGGCTGAACACTGAAGCTTTCTTT,CASSLSRGLNTEAFF
NA,TRBJ2-2,TRBD2,TRBV19,17,TGTGCCAGTAGACCGCCCCCACTAGCGGGGAGAACCGGGGAGCTGTTTTTT,CASRPPPLAGRTGELFF
NA,TRBJ1-2,TRBD1,TRBV28,13,TGTGCCAGCAGCCCGGGACAGGTCCACGGCTACACCTTC,CASSPGQVHGYTF
NA,TRBJ2-2,TRBD1,TRBV6-1,14,TGTGCCAGCATGGACAGGTTTGATACCGGGGAGCTGTTTTTT,CASMDRFDTGELFF
NA,TRBJ1-1,NA,TRBV6-5,14,TGTGCCAGCAGTTACTCGTCACGGGGGGCTGAAGCTTTCTTT,CASSYSSRGAEAFF
NA,TRBJ2-3,TRBD2,TRBV2,15,TGTGCCAGCAGCCCCGGCGGGGGGGACACAGATACGCAGTATTTT,CASSPGGGDTDTQYF
NA,TRBJ1-2,TRBD1,TRBV5-8,15,TGTGCCAGCAGCACGCCGGGACAGGTGGACTATGGCTACACCTTC,CASSTPGQVDYGYTF
NA,TRBJ2-2,TRBD2,TRBV11-2,18,TGTGCCAGCAGCTCGGGACTAGCGGGGGGAAAGAACACCGGGGAGCTGTTTTTT,CASSSGLAGGKNTGELFF
NA,TRBJ2-3,NA,TRBV18,15,TGTGCCAGCTCACCTACGGGACTCAGCACAGATACGCAGTATTTT,CASSPTGLSTDTQYF
NA,TRBJ1-5,NA,TRBV5-6,16,TGTGCCAGCAGCTTGGAAGCAGGAGCTAGCAATCAGCCCCAGCATTTT,CASSLEAGASNQPQHF
NA,TRBJ1-1,NA,TRBV10-3,18,TGTGCCATCAGTGCCCGGGGAGGGCACTCCGCGGGGAACACTGAAGCTTTCTTT,CAISARGGHSAGNTEAFF
NA,TRBJ1-5,TRBD1,TRBV18,14,TGTGCCAGCTCGGGCCGGGACAGTAATCAGCCCCAGCATTTT,CASSGRDSNQPQHF
NA,TRBJ2-2,NA,TRBV18,17,TGTGCCAGCTCACCACCCGGACAGCGACAGAACACCGGGGAGCTGTTTTTT,CASSPPGQRQNTGELFF
NA,TRBJ1-5,TRBD1,TRBV30,16,TGTGCCTGGAGTCGAGGTGGACAGGGCCTCAATCAGCCCCAGCATTTT,CAWSRGGQGLNQPQHF
NA,TRBJ1-2,NA,TRBV14,14,TGTGCCAGCAGCCAAGTGTCCGGGAAGTATGGCTACACCTTC,CASSQVSGKYGYTF
NA,TRBJ2-4,NA,TRBV7-9,16,TGTGCCAGCAGCTCAATCTCAGGGGTAGCCAAAAACATTCAGTACTTC,CASSSISGVAKNIQYF
NA,TRBJ1-1,TRBD1,TRBV29-1,16,TGCAGCGTTAGGACAGGGGATCTTTCCTGGAACACTGAAGCTTTCTTT,CSVRTGDLSWNTEAFF
NA,TRBJ2-2,NA,TRBV2,14,TGTGCCAGCACCCGACAGCGGAACACCGGGGAGCTGTTTTTT,CASTRQRNTGELFF
NA,TRBJ2-2,NA,TRBV6-5,13,TGTGCCAGCGCTGAACAGTCCACCGGGGAGCTGTTTTTT,CASAEQSTGELFF
NA,TRBJ1-3,NA,TRBV2,13,TGTGCCAGCAGTGAACGGGGTTTGGACACCATATATTTT,CASSERGLDTIYF
NA,TRBJ2-1,TRBD1,TRBV7-3,13,TGTGCCAGCAGCAGGACAGGGGACAATGAGCAGTTCTTC,CASSRTGDNEQFF
NA,TRBJ1-2,NA,TRBV19,14,TGTGCCAGTAGTATGGACCTTAACCCCTATGGCTACACCTTC,CASSMDLNPYGYTF
NA,TRBJ2-2,NA,TRBV5-1,17,TGCGCCAGCAGCTTGAGGTCAGATCCAGCGAACACCGGGGAGCTGTTTTTT,CASSLRSDPANTGELFF
NA,TRBJ2-2,NA,TRBV7-3,17,TGTGCCAGCAGCTTATTGCCTGGGGTCACTAACACCGGGGAGCTGTTTTTT,CASSLLPGVTNTGELFF
NA,TRBJ2-4,NA,TRBV4-3,18,TGCGCCAGCAGCCAAGACAGGGCCGCGACTTCTAGGAAAAACATTCAGTACTTC,CASSQDRAATSRKNIQYF
NA,TRBJ1-5,TRBD1,TRBV10-2,14,TGCGCCAGCAAGGGGACAGAAGTTAATCAGCCCCAGCATTTT,CASKGTEVNQPQHF
NA,TRBJ2-3,NA,TRBV10-3,14,TGTGCCATCAGTGAACCCCAGATCACAGATACGCAGTATTTT,CAISEPQITDTQYF
NA,TRBJ2-7,TRBD1,TRBV7-9,14,TGTGCCAGCAGCTCCGGACAGGGGGCAAACGAGCAGTACTTC,CASSSGQGANEQYF
NA,TRBJ2-7,NA,TRBV2,14,TGTGCCAGCAGGTCCGGGACACCTACCTACGAGCAGTACTTC,CASRSGTPTYEQYF
NA,TRBJ1-1,NA,TRBV5-1,15,TGCGCCAGCAGCCCCTCGAAGGATTTCAACACTGAAGCTTTCTTT,CASSPSKDFNTEAFF
once,TRBJ2-1,TRBD1,TRBV27,14,TGTGCCAGCAGCTCAGGACAGGCGCGGGATGAGCAGTTCTTC,CASSSGQARDEQFF
NA,TRBJ2-3,TRBD2,TRBV6-1,12,TGTGCCGGCACTAGCGGGGGCGATACGCAGTATTTT,CAGTSGGDTQYF
NA,TRBJ2-7,TRBD2,TRBV2,14,TGTGCCAGCAGTGTGTCCAGCGGGGGGGCCGAGCAGTACTTC,CASSVSSGGAEQYF
NA,TRBJ1-3,NA,TRBV30,17,TGTGCCTGGAGTATGGGCTGGACGGGTCGATCTGGAAACACCATATATTTT,CAWSMGWTGRSGNTIYF
NA,TRBJ2-1,TRBD2,TRBV10-2,18,TGCGCCAGCAGTGTCCCTTTACCTAGCGGGGATTCCTACAATGAGCAGTTCTTC,CASSVPLPSGDSYNEQFF
NA,TRBJ1-3,NA,TRBV27,13,TGTGCCAGCAGTTTCGGGACAGGAAACACCATATATTTT,CASSFGTGNTIYF
NA,TRBJ1-5,NA,TRBV19,14,TGTGCCAGTAGTAGGGCCAGGGCGGATCAGCCCCAGCATTTT,CASSRARADQPQHF
NA,TRBJ1-2,TRBD1,TRBV6-1,13,TGTGCCAGCGGCGAACAGGGGCCCTATGGCTACACCTTC,CASGEQGPYGYTF
NA,TRBJ1-2,NA,TRBV6-5,11,TGTGCCAGCAGTTCACAGGGTTTGTACACCTTC,CASSSQGLYTF
NA,TRBJ1-1,NA,TRBV9,14,TGTGCCAGCAGCGTCAAGGGAGGGAACACTGAAGCTTTCTTT,CASSVKGGNTEAFF
once,TRBJ2-7,TRBD1,TRBV7-6,15,TGTGCCAGCAGCAGTGGGACAGGGGGCCCCTACGAGCAGTACTTC,CASSSGTGGPYEQYF
once,TRBJ2-3,NA,TRBV9,14,TGTGCCAGCAGCGTAGCCCGGAGCACAGATACGCAGTATTTT,CASSVARSTDTQYF
once,TRBJ2-7,TRBD2,TRBV25-1,14,TGTGCCAGCAGTGGGGCCGGGAGGGGGTACGAGCAGTACTTC,CASSGAGRGYEQYF
NA,TRBJ2-7,TRBD1,TRBV25-1,11,TGTGCCAGCGGGACAGGGATTGAGCAGTACTTC,CASGTGIEQYF
NA,TRBJ1-1,NA,TRBV11-2,14,TGTGCCAGCAGCTCCAGGGTGGGGTACACTGAAGCTTTCTTT,CASSSRVGYTEAFF
NA,TRBJ1-4,NA,TRBV6-1,13,TGTGCCAGCAGGGACCGTATTAATGAAAAACTGTTTTTT,CASRDRINEKLFF
NA,TRBJ2-5,TRBD1,TRBV19,16,TGTGCCAGTAGTATGCCGGGACAGCAGTATCAAGAGACCCAGTACTTC,CASSMPGQQYQETQYF
NA,TRBJ2-5,NA,TRBV5-6,15,TGTGCCAGCAAGAAGGAGGGTGGGGGGTTAGAGACCCAGTACTTC,CASKKEGGGLETQYF
NA,TRBJ1-2,NA,TRBV27,14,TGTGCCAGCAGTCCGGGGACGCCCGTCTATGGCTACACCTTC,CASSPGTPVYGYTF